What follows describes a single T cell receptor (beta chain). The assay was immunoSEQ multiplex PCR, and TCRdb's table has in-frame clones only and misses some. The repertoire holds approximately 490,000 clones, with around 90% as singletons. From germline, CDR1 is SGHRS and CDR2 YFSETQ. V lost 2 bases, J lost 4 bases, and 16 bases lay in between. The CDR3 totals 15 residues. The data stem from a study of blood T cell repertoires in COVID-19. Participants spanned ages about 18 to 90 years and resided in over 20 US areas. The receptor's source is a woman aged 18-35 years who had recovered from COVID-19. Sequencing was performed on PBMCs or T cells enriched from blood (not recorded which). The chain links TRBV5-1 to TRBJ2-7; possibly TRBD1 for D (6 bases). This CDR3 reads CASSFNTGSEYEQYF. CDR3 DNA sequence: TGCGCCAGCAGCTTCAATACAGGGTCGGAGTACGAGCAGTACTTC.